The 27 T cell receptor beta chains presented below share a single source sample, sequenced in a study of control samples from healthy donors and cancer patients. TCRdb's table, derived via immunoSEQ multiplex PCR, lists solely in-frame clones and lacks some. This sample carries about 89,000 clones, roughly nine tenths of them seen once, and the ten largest clones take more than 20%. Material for sequencing was blood. The receptors were gathered from a young man in good health.

The rearrangement uses TRBV20-1 and TRBJ2-7; TRBD1 is a possible D gene (5 bases). The CDR3 is 13 amino acids. Germline V gene lookup returns CDR1 DFQATT and CDR2 SNEGSKA (reference sequence). Trimming stripped 3 bases from V and 6 bases from J, with 15 bases between. As DNA, the CDR3 is TGCAGTGCTAGTTCCGGACATAGGGCCGAGCAGTACGTC. This encodes CSASSGHRAEQYV.

The genes are TRBV5-1 and TRBJ2-7; weak D call: TRBD1 (6 bases). The germline V gene has CDR1 SGHRS and CDR2 YFSETQ. Trimming removed 3 bases from V and 7 bases from J, with 17 bases in between. This CDR3 is built from 14 residues. Written as DNA, the CDR3 is TGCGCCAGCAGCTGGCAGGGGACCGGGGAAGAGCAGTACTTC. This sequence encodes CASSWQGTGEEQYF.

The rearrangement uses TRBV3-1 (or the pseudogene TRBV3-2) and TRBJ2-5; maybe TRBD1 (6 bases). The germline V gene encodes CDR1 LGHDT and CDR2 YNNKEL (reference sequence). The ends were cut back, 0 bases at V and 5 bases at J, with 13 bases in the middle. This CDR3 contains 15 residues. The chain's CDR3 is CASSQESRGVETQYF. CDR3 in DNA: TGTGCCAGCAGCCAAGAGTCCAGGGGTGTGGAGACCCAGTACTTC.

The rearrangement links TRBV29-1 to TRBJ1-1, with D perhaps TRBD1 (6 bases). Trimming stripped 4 bases from V and 4 bases from J, with 16 bases between. The length of the CDR3 is 14 residues. Germline V gene lookup returns CDR1 SQVTM and CDR2 ANQGSEA. In DNA form, the CDR3 reads TGCAGCGTTGTGAGCACAGGGATGGTCACTGAAGCTTTCTTT. This encodes CSVVSTGMVTEAFF.

The chain combines TRBV19 with TRBJ1-2; 8 nucleotides agree with TRBD1. CDR1 LNHDA and CDR2 SQIVND come from the germline V gene (reference sequence). V lost 4 bases, J lost 8 bases, and 15 bases stayed unmatched. The CDR3 has 16 amino acids. CDR3 residues: CASSTGQGPFIGGYTF. The CDR3 nucleotides read TGTGCCAGTAGTACCGGACAGGGCCCGTTTATAGGGGGCTACACCTTC.

This clone was observed a few times. The rearrangement joins TRBV11-2 to TRBJ2-3; TRBD1 is a possible D gene (6 bases). V lost 3 bases to trimming and J lost 4 bases, with 11 bases between them. Germline V gene lookup returns CDR1 SGHAT and CDR2 FQNNGV. This CDR3 has 14 residues. The CDR3 protein is CASSFTGLADTQYF. Written as DNA, the CDR3 is TGTGCCAGCAGCTTCACAGGGTTGGCAGATACGCAGTATTTT.

The chain couples TRBV9 to TRBJ2-5, with D possibly called TRBD1 or TRBD2 (6 bases each). Germline loops: CDR1 SGDLS, CDR2 YYNGEE. V was cut by 1 base and J by 4 bases, with 17 bases left in between. The CDR3 contains 16 residues. The CDR3 loop reads CASSVSPSGARETQYF. The DNA for the CDR3 is TGTGCCAGCAGCGTATCCCCCTCGGGGGCCCGAGAGACCCAGTACTTC.

The chain has TRBV6-2 or TRBV6-3 and TRBJ1-2, with TRBD1 identical over 7 bases. Germline V gene sequence: CDR1 MNHEY, CDR2 SVGEGT. CDR3 length: 17 residues. V shed 2 bases and J 0 bases; nucleotides not matched to a gene: 9. CDR3 region: CASSYRDSRLANYGYTF. The CDR3 DNA sequence: TGTGCCAGCAGTTACCGGGACAGTCGCCTAGCTAACTATGGCTACACCTTC.

V gene TRBV19 combines with J gene TRBJ1-2, with D maybe TRBD1 (5 bases). The CDR3 is 12 residues long. Germline CDR1 and CDR2: LNHDA and SQIVND (reference sequence). V lost 7 bases and J lost 6, with 12 bases in between. CDR3 sequence (DNA): TGTGCCAGTACGGGGGGGAACGATGGCTACACCTTC. This codes for CASTGGNDGYTF.

The chain links TRBV18 to TRBJ2-5, with 9 bases aligning to TRBD1. After removal of 3 bases from V and 3 bases from J, the junction contained 14 bases not matched to a gene. Germline V gene data show CDR1 as KGHSH and CDR2 as LQKENI. The CDR3 runs to 18 residues. The CDR3 coding sequence is TGTGCCAGCTCACCGGCGCCCCCGGGACAGGGCGCAAAAGAGACCCAGTACTTC. Translation gives CASSPAPPGQGAKETQYF. Combining the CDR3 with reference TRBV18 and TRBJ2-5 gives the whole variable domain NAGVMQNPRHLVRRRGQEARLRCSPMKGHSHVYWYRQLPEEGLKFMVYLQKENIIDESGMPKERFSAEFPKEGPSILRIQQVVRGDSAAYFCASSPAPPGQGAKETQYFGPGTRLLVL.

Here the CDR3 DNA reads TGTGCCAGCAGCTTAGTGACCCCTACAGGCTCCTACGAGCAGTACTTC. Its protein is CASSLVTPTGSYEQYF. This chain joins TRBV7-9 and TRBJ2-7, with a tentative D call TRBD1 (5 bases). Germline CDR1 is SEHNR and CDR2 is FQNEAQ (reference sequence). Trimming left V 1 base short and J 0 bases short, with 13 bases between. CDR3 length: 16 residues.

Points on this clone: No conserved phenylalanine or tryptophan is present at the end of the CDR3, so a read error is the likely explanation. The DNA is left out, because the CDR3 cannot be placed on it with certainty; the CDR3 is given as TCRdb lists it. The chain carries TRBV10-3 and TRBJ1-2; the table gives TRBD1 as D, unverified against the DNA. Germline V gives CDR1 ENHRY, CDR2 SYGVKD. The CDR3 spans 13 residues, counting both ends. The CDR3 is CAISEMNRQGDLY.

This chain joins TRBV29-1 and TRBJ1-3; TRBD1 matches 9 bases. This CDR3 has 15 amino acids. The germline gives CDR1 SQVTM, CDR2 ANQGSEA. Unmatched junction bases numbered 6, after V lost 4 bases and J lost 2 bases. CDR3 sequence: CSVGTGVNPGNTIYF. The DNA for the CDR3 is TGCAGCGTTGGGACAGGGGTTAATCCTGGAAACACCATATATTTT.

CDR3 nucleotides: TGCAGCGCATTGGCCAGCGGGGGAAACAATGAGCAGTTCTTC. This translates into CSALASGGNNEQFF. The rearrangement joins TRBV29-1 to TRBJ2-1; TRBD2 agrees at 8 bases. Germline V gene lookup returns CDR1 SQVTM and CDR2 ANQGSEA. The ends lost 7 bases at V and 5 bases at J; junction bases unmatched: 10. This CDR3 is 14 amino acids long.

The chain links TRBV6-1 to TRBJ1-1; 8 positions agree with TRBD1. The CDR3 contains 15 residues. CDR1 and CDR2 from the germline V gene are MNHNS and SASEGT. The trim removed 1 base at V and 4 bases at J, leaving 5 bases unmatched. The CDR3 sequence is CASSEGTGPGTEAFF. The CDR3 DNA is TGTGCCAGCAGTGAAGGGACAGGGCCGGGCACTGAAGCTTTCTTT.

The chain joins TRBV10-1 to TRBJ2-3, with D possibly TRBD1 on 5 matching bases. Trimming removed 3 bases at V and 5 bases at J, with 12 bases between. Germline V lookup: CDR1 WNHNN, CDR2 SYGVQD (reference sequence). The CDR3 contains 14 residues. The CDR3 reads CASSETGGVDTQYF. CDR3 DNA sequence: TGCGCCAGCAGTGAAACAGGTGGAGTAGATACGCAGTATTTT.

The rearrangement links TRBV12-3 or TRBV12-4 to TRBJ1-5, with 7 bases lining up with TRBD1. This CDR3 is 13 amino acids long. V lost 6 bases to trimming and J lost 4 bases; unmatched junction nucleotides: 3. In nucleotides, the CDR3 is TGTGCCAGCAGCAGGGACAGAAATCAGCCCCAGCATTTT. Its translation is CASSRDRNQPQHF.

There are a few counts of this clone. J is TRBJ2-7 and V is TRBV2, with TRBD1 as a possible D gene (5 bases). V lost 4 bases, J lost 3 bases, and 10 bases lay in between. This CDR3 comprises 13 residues. Looked up from germline, CDR1 is SNHLY and CDR2 is FYNNEI. The CDR3 reads CASSVGQRYEQYV. DNA of the CDR3: TGTGCCAGCAGTGTGGGGCAGCGCTACGAGCAGTACGTC.

The chain couples TRBV6-5 to TRBJ1-6; TRBD1 matches 7 bases. This CDR3 contains 15 residues. The V gene end was trimmed by 2 bases and the J gene end by 8 bases; junction bases not matched to a gene: 6. The germline V gene encodes CDR1 MNHEY and CDR2 SVGAGI. CDR3 sequence: CASSYVKGADSPLHF. The CDR3 bases are TGTGCCAGCAGTTACGTAAAGGGGGCTGATTCACCCCTCCACTTT.

The rearrangement links TRBV18 to TRBJ1-1; TRBD1 matches 7 bases. This CDR3 has 16 amino acids. The germline gives CDR1 KGHSH, CDR2 LQKENI. V shed 3 bases and J 3 bases; nucleotides not matched to a gene: 10. CDR3: CASSPPSGGIHTEAFF. The CDR3, as DNA: TGTGCCAGCTCACCCCCGTCAGGGGGTATCCACACTGAAGCTTTCTTT.

The V and J genes are TRBV3-1 (or the pseudogene TRBV3-2) and TRBJ2-3, with D hard to call. The V end lost 4 bases, the J end lost 5 bases, and 16 bases lay between the germline ends. Germline loops: CDR1 LGHDT, CDR2 YNNKEL (reference sequence). This CDR3 comprises 15 residues. CDR3 residues: CASSPPGHNRDTQYF. In DNA form, the CDR3 reads TGTGCCAGCAGCCCACCGGGTCACAACAGAGATACGCAGTATTTT.

The chain uses TRBV12-5 and TRBJ1-3; 7 nucleotides line up with TRBD1. V gave up 5 bases and J gave up 4 bases; unmatched junction bases: 5. Looked up from germline, CDR1 is LGHNT and CDR2 is FRNRAP. There are 14 residues in the CDR3. Here the CDR3 reads CASGLQGRGNTIYF. CDR3 DNA sequence: TGTGCTAGTGGTCTACAGGGGAGGGGAAACACCATATATTTT.

CDR3 residues: CASSPRLAGDGDTQYF. CDR3 coding DNA: TGTGCCAGCTCACCACGGCTAGCGGGGGACGGAGATACGCAGTATTTT. The chain recombines TRBV18 with TRBJ2-3; 10 bases match TRBD2. V was pared by 1 base and J by 5 bases, with 6 bases of the junction left unmatched. The CDR3 length is 16 residues. Germline assignment: CDR1 KGHSH and CDR2 LQKENI.

J is TRBJ1-1 and V is TRBV9; D not resolved. Germline V gene sequence: CDR1 SGDLS, CDR2 YYNGEE. CDR3 length equals 14 residues. V lost 0 bases, J lost 0 bases, and 6 bases lay in between. The CDR3 DNA sequence: TGTGCCAGCAGCGTAGAAGACGTGAACACTGAAGCTTTCTTT. Amino acids: CASSVEDVNTEAFF.

This clone was picked up a small number of times. In nucleotides, the CDR3 is TGTGCCAGCAGTTCTTACCTCGGGGCGACAGCTTTCTTT. It translates to CASSSYLGATAFF. The chain has TRBV25-1 and TRBJ1-1, with D possibly being TRBD1 (5 bases). This CDR3 comprises 13 residues. Trimming pared 5 bases from V and 10 bases from J, leaving 17 bases between. Per germline, CDR1 MGHDK and CDR2 SYGVNS.

This clone was seen only once. This chain uses TRBV9 with TRBJ2-3; D not certain. This CDR3 contains 12 residues. V dropped 0 bases and J dropped 4 bases, with 3 bases sitting between them. Germline V gives CDR1 SGDLS, CDR2 YYNGEE. The CDR3 loop reads CASSVVSDTQYF. CDR3 bases: TGTGCCAGCAGCGTAGTGTCAGATACGCAGTATTTT. Supplemented by reference TRBV9 and TRBJ2-3, the full variable domain reads DSGVTQTPKHLITATGQRVTLRCSPRSGDLSVYWYQQSLDQGLQFLIQYYNGEERAKGNILERFSAQQFPDLHSELNLSSLELGDSALYFCASSVVSDTQYFGPGTRLTVL.

This chain joins TRBV7-6 and TRBJ2-1; TRBD1 agrees at 7 bases. Germline lookup yields CDR1 SGHVS and CDR2 FNYEAQ. V gave up 5 bases and J gave up 5 bases; unmatched junction bases: 3. The CDR3 runs to 13 residues. Written as DNA, the CDR3 is TGTGCCAGCAGCCCTACAGGGGACAATGAGCAGTTCTTC. This codes for CASSPTGDNEQFF.